Listed here are 3 T cell receptor beta chains from one sample, sequenced in a study of human T cells and chemical hapten exposure. Time point meaning: pre-sensitization, week 0. Treatment of the sample: therapeutic diphenylcyclopropenone sensitization with weekly scalp DPC. TCRdb analysed the RACE reads with MiXCR anew, one entry per CDR3 protein. The sample has about 380,000 distinct CDR3 sequences; approximately 5% are singletons. The specimen was whole blood, collected in connection with sensitization to the hapten diphenylcyclopropenone (DPC). These TCRs come from a woman aged 45 to 65 with alopecia areata. Some clones in this sample may be carry-over from other donors' samples.

Only a few counts were recorded for this clonotype. The rearrangement links TRBV28 to TRBJ2-1; 11 nucleotides match TRBD2. Germline-derived CDR1 and CDR2 are MDHEN and SYDVKM. The CDR3 totals 15 residues. Trimming took 3 bases from V and 7 from J; bases not matched to a gene: 5. CDR3 loop: CASSFKLAGANEQFF. In DNA, the CDR3 is TGTGCCAGCAGTTTCAAACTAGCGGGGGCTAATGAGCAGTTCTTC. The entire variable domain, with the rest obtained from reference TRBV28 and TRBJ2-1, is as follows: DVKVTQSSRYLVKRTGEKVFLECVQDMDHENMFWYRQDPGLGLRLIYFSYDVKMKEKGDIPEGYSVSREKKERFSLILESASTNQTSMYLCASSFKLAGANEQFFGPGTRLTVL.

This clonotype was recorded a few times. The V and J genes are TRBV6-6 and TRBJ2-5; D is unresolved. This CDR3 spans 15 amino acids. Germline loops: CDR1 MNHNY, CDR2 SVGAGI (reference sequence). V gave up 7 bases and J gave up 3 bases, with 18 bases separating them. CDR3 sequence reads: CASIPRRWREETQYF. The DNA for the CDR3 is TGTGCCAGCATTCCCCGCCGGTGGAGAGAAGAGACCCAGTACTTC.

This clonotype was counted ten times or more. The chain joins TRBV29-1 to TRBJ2-2; 7 nucleotides agree with TRBD2. V was clipped by 5 bases and J by 5 bases; unmatched bases: 2. Germline assignment: CDR1 SQVTM and CDR2 ANQGSEA. The CDR3 is 12 amino acids. CDR3 in amino acids: CSVQGGTGELFF. CDR3 coding DNA: TGCAGCGTTCAGGGAGGGACCGGGGAGCTGTTTTTT.